The next 32 T cell receptor beta chains were all read from a single sample in a study of T cells after yellow fever vaccination. Each CDR3 protein is one row after TCRdb ran MiXCR on the 5' RACE reads. The sample records 180,000 or so distinct CDR3 sequences, roughly 9.6% being singletons. The starting material was CD8+ T cells sorted from PBMCs, obtained 15 days after the yellow fever booster vaccination. The receptors derive from a man aged 18-30 years who received the YFV17D yellow fever vaccine.

This clonotype has just a few counts. The gene calls are TRBV27 and TRBJ1-2, with 7 nucleotides matching TRBD1. The length of the CDR3 is 14 residues. Germline trimming cut 4 bases from V and 4 bases from J; bases unmatched to any gene: 6. Per germline, CDR1 MNHEY and CDR2 SMNVEV (reference sequence). This chain's CDR3 is CASSSYRDSYGYTF. In DNA, the CDR3 is TGTGCCAGCAGTTCCTATCGGGACAGCTATGGCTACACCTTC.

This clonotype was seen a handful of times. V gene TRBV20-1 combines with J gene TRBJ1-5; TRBD1 aligns across 8 bases. The CDR3 sequence is 14 residues long. Germline-derived CDR1 and CDR2 are DFQATT and SNEGSKA (reference sequence). The J segment lost 6 bases and the V segment lost 5 bases, leaving 9 bases of the junction unmatched. For the CDR3, the DNA is TGCAGTGCTGAGGACAGGGAGTTTGGTCAGCCCCAGCATTTT. It specifies CSAEDREFGQPQHF.

This chain joins TRBV11-2 and TRBJ2-7; D gene ambiguous. Germline loops: CDR1 SGHAT, CDR2 FQNNGV. The CDR3 totals 15 residues. V was trimmed by 5 bases and J by 0 bases, leaving 14 bases between them. CDR3: CASSPWTATSYEQYF. The CDR3 DNA follows: TGTGCCAGCAGCCCGTGGACGGCGACCTCCTACGAGCAGTACTTC.

This clonotype has more than one count but fewer than ten. This chain connects TRBV4-1 to TRBJ1-1; 8 bases map to TRBD1. Germline CDR1 MGHRA, CDR2 YSYEKL. CDR3 length: 15 residues. After removal of 4 bases from V and 1 base from J, the junction contained 5 bases not matched to a gene. CDR3 nucleotide sequence: TGCGCCAGCAGCCCCTACAGGGGGAAGAACACTGAAGCTTTCTTT. It encodes CASSPYRGKNTEAFF.

This clonotype was detected a few times. V gene TRBV6-1 combines with J gene TRBJ2-7, with unresolved D. Germline loops: CDR1 MNHNS, CDR2 SASEGT. This CDR3 has 8 amino acids. The CDR3 nucleotides read TGTGGCGTTGGCGAGCAGTACGTC. It yields the protein CGVGEQYV.

This clonotype was counted only a few times. V and J are TRBV9 and TRBJ2-2; D is uncertain. Trimming took 3 bases from V and 4 from J, leaving 10 bases between them. The CDR3 totals 14 residues. Germline-derived CDR1 and CDR2 are SGDLS and YYNGEE. The CDR3: CASSAQSSTGELFF. CDR3 coding DNA: TGTGCCAGCAGCGCCCAGTCTTCCACCGGGGAGCTGTTTTTT.

The rearrangement uses TRBV7-9 and TRBJ2-1; D ambiguous. Between the trimmed V and J ends, which lost 5 bases and 7 bases, there was a span of 6 bases. This CDR3 region has 11 residues. CDR1 is SEHNR, CDR2 FQNEAQ, per germline (reference sequence). CDR3 protein: CASSLINEQFF. CDR3 sequence (DNA): TGTGCCAGCAGCCTAATAAATGAGCAGTTCTTC.

This clonotype was counted a few times. The chain is built from TRBV4-2 and TRBJ2-2; D is perhaps TRBD1 (6 bases). V was pared by 3 bases and J by 7 bases, with 12 bases between. Germline values: CDR1 LGHNA, CDR2 YNFKEQ. The CDR3 is 14 residues long. CDR3 in amino acids: CASSQQGSGGELFF. The CDR3 nucleotides read TGTGCCAGCAGCCAGCAGGGGTCGGGCGGGGAGCTGTTTTTT.

On this clonotype itself: At one of its ends the junction is not consistent with the germline gene, which may arise from a read error. This rearrangement joins TRBV7-7 to TRBJ2-2; no clear D. The CDR3 loop spans 12 amino acids. The germline V gene encodes CDR1 SSHAT and CDR2 FNYEAQ (reference sequence). The DNA for the CDR3 is TGTGCTAGCAGCTTATATCAGGGGGAGCTGTTTTTT. Protein sequence: CASSLYQGELFF.

In nucleotides, the CDR3 is TGTGCCAGCAGCACCCGGGACAGGGGGCAAGATGAGACCCAGTACTTC. This codes for CASSTRDRGQDETQYF. The J gene is TRBJ2-5, the V gene TRBV13, with TRBD1 matching 12 bases. V was pared by 5 bases and J by 5 bases, with 9 bases of the junction left unmatched. CDR3 length: 16 residues. Germline CDR1 PRHDT, CDR2 FYEKMQ (reference sequence).

This sequence joins TRBV10-3 and TRBJ2-7; a possible D gene is TRBD1 (5 bases). The V end lost 3 bases, the J end lost 11 bases, and 11 bases lay between the germline ends. The CDR3 sequence is 11 residues long. In germline, CDR1 is ENHRY, CDR2 SYGVKD. As DNA, the CDR3 is TGTGCCATCAGTGACCAGACAGCCAAGTACGTC. Amino acids: CAISDQTAKYV.

The chain is built from TRBV7-9 and TRBJ2-5; TRBD1 aligns across 9 bases. There are 15 residues in the CDR3. Germline V CDR1 and CDR2: SEHNR, FQNEAQ (reference sequence). The V and J ends lost 3 bases and 4 bases, in that order; junction bases with no gene match: 6. The DNA for the CDR3 is TGTGCCAGCAGCTTGGACAGGGGCGGTCGAGAGACCCAGTACTTC. Translating gives CASSLDRGGRETQYF.

This sequence joins TRBV4-2 and TRBJ2-3; D call uncertain. The CDR3 has 15 amino acids. The V end lost 3 bases, the J end lost 0 bases, and 10 bases lay between the germline ends. Looked up from germline, CDR1 is LGHNA and CDR2 is YNFKEQ. The CDR3 spells CASSQLRRSTDTQYF. DNA of the CDR3: TGTGCCAGCAGCCAGTTGCGGCGGAGCACAGATACGCAGTATTTT.

The chain is built from TRBV3-1 and TRBJ1-5; unclear D gene. This CDR3 is 14 amino acids long. V shed 7 bases and J shed 1 base, with 11 bases lying between them. Germline V lookup: CDR1 LGHDT, CDR2 YNNKEL (reference sequence). The CDR3 DNA is TGTGCCAGCACCCTCAGGTTCAGCAATCAGCCCCAGCATTTT. Its protein product is CASTLRFSNQPQHF.

This clonotype was recorded a few times. The J gene is TRBJ2-7, the V gene TRBV7-3, with D possibly TRBD2 on 5 matching bases. The CDR3 sequence is 17 residues long. Trimming removed 1 base at V and 5 bases at J, with 21 bases between. The germline V gene has CDR1 SGHTA and CDR2 FQGTGA. CDR3 sequence reads: CASSLISPKPGSDEQYV. The CDR3 DNA reads TGTGCCAGCAGCTTAATCAGCCCCAAGCCGGGGTCGGACGAGCAGTACGTC.

This clonotype occurred a few times. The chain has TRBV7-6 and TRBJ1-4; D is ambiguous. The CDR3 is 15 residues long. The V and J ends lost 2 bases and 0 bases respectively, with 7 bases between them. CDR1 and CDR2 from the germline V gene are SGHVS and FNYEAQ. The CDR3: CASSLSGSTNEKLFF. CDR3 bases: TGTGCCAGCAGCTTAAGTGGATCAACTAATGAAAAACTGTTTTTT.

The V call is TRBV9, the J call TRBJ1-1, with 7 bases that match TRBD1. From germline, CDR1 is SGDLS and CDR2 YYNGEE. The CDR3 consists of 13 residues. Trimming cost V 0 bases and J 7 bases; bases outside gene matches: 3. Here the CDR3 reads CASSVATGLEAFF. CDR3 nucleotides: TGTGCCAGCAGCGTAGCGACAGGGCTTGAAGCTTTCTTT.

V and J are TRBV4-1 and TRBJ2-1, with 7 bases lining up with TRBD1. This CDR3 spans 14 amino acids. After removal of 4 bases from V and 5 bases from J, the junction contained 5 bases not matched to a gene. Germline CDR1 reads MGHRA; CDR2 reads YSYEKL. The CDR3 region has the DNA TGCGCCAGCAGCCCCCCGGGGACAGACAATGAGCAGTTCTTC. Translated, it gives CASSPPGTDNEQFF.

V usage is TRBV12-5 and J usage is TRBJ2-1; the D call may be TRBD1 or TRBD2 (6 bases each). V lost 9 bases to trimming and J lost 7 bases, with 19 bases between them. The CDR3 totals 14 residues. Germline V gene data show CDR1 as LGHNT and CDR2 as FRNRAP. The DNA for the CDR3 is TGTGCTAGCGGGGTGGGGGGCCTCGGGAATGAGCAGTTCTTC. It is translated as CASGVGGLGNEQFF.

This clonotype was found a few times. The chain joins TRBV20-1 to TRBJ2-1; 8 bases match TRBD2. The CDR3 has 14 amino acids. Germline loops: CDR1 DFQATT, CDR2 SNEGSKA (reference sequence). After removal of 3 bases from V and 6 bases from J, the junction contained 7 bases not matched to a gene. The chain's CDR3 is CSASASGGLNEQFF. The CDR3 nucleotides are TGCAGTGCTAGCGCCAGCGGGGGCCTCAATGAGCAGTTCTTC.

This clonotype was observed at least ten times. This chain connects TRBV6-5 to TRBJ1-2; 8 bases agree with TRBD1. The germline CDR1 and CDR2 sequences are MNHEY and SVGAGI. CDR3 size: 12 residues. V lost 5 bases, J lost 8 bases, and 4 bases stayed unmatched. The CDR3 DNA reads TGTGCCAGCAGTCAGGGGGCCGGAGGCTACACCTTC. Translation gives CASSQGAGGYTF.

This clonotype was seen ten or more times. The chain joins TRBV4-3 to TRBJ2-5; D is perhaps TRBD1 (6 bases). This CDR3 contains 15 residues. The germline V and J ends were trimmed by 0 bases and 5 bases, with 13 bases remaining between them. The germline V gene encodes CDR1 LGHNA and CDR2 YSLEER. CDR3 sequence: CASSQDRNRAETQYF. CDR3 DNA sequence: TGCGCCAGCAGCCAAGATAGGAACAGGGCTGAGACCCAGTACTTC.

This clonotype appeared many times. CDR3 in DNA: TGCAGCGTTGAGGGGACAGGACCCTACGAGCAGTACTTC. Translating it yields CSVEGTGPYEQYF. The rearrangement uses TRBV29-1 and TRBJ2-7; 8 nucleotides match TRBD1. Germline trimming cut 3 bases from V and 2 bases from J; bases unmatched to any gene: 3. Germline CDR1 SQVTM, CDR2 ANQGSEA. The CDR3 length is 13 residues.

This clonotype was seen a handful of times. This chain connects TRBV10-3 to TRBJ1-2, with D possibly TRBD1 on 5 matching bases. V was shortened by 4 bases and J by 6 bases, with 6 bases between the two germline ends. The CDR3 is 11 residues long. CDR1 is ENHRY, CDR2 SYGVKD, per germline. Here the CDR3 reads CAISGGNGYTF. The CDR3 coding sequence is TGTGCCATCAGTGGGGGGAATGGCTACACCTTC.

The chain recombines TRBV20-1 with TRBJ2-7, with unresolved D. Trimming left V 3 bases short and J 5 bases short, with 14 bases between. This CDR3 comprises 13 residues. The germline V gene has CDR1 DFQATT and CDR2 SNEGSKA (reference sequence). CDR3 bases: TGCAGTGCTAGTAAAGCTGTGATAAACGAGCAGTACTTC. It is translated as CSASKAVINEQYF.

This chain uses TRBV19 with TRBJ2-7, with 7 bases that match TRBD1. V shed 3 bases and J 5 bases; nucleotides not matched to a gene: 10. Germline CDR1 LNHDA, CDR2 SQIVND (reference sequence). The CDR3 has 15 residues. The CDR3 DNA reads as TGTGCCAGTAGTATTCGGGGACAGACCCCTAACGAGCAGTACTTC. Its protein is CASSIRGQTPNEQYF.

V usage is TRBV9 and J usage is TRBJ2-1; no definite D call. Germline V lookup: CDR1 SGDLS, CDR2 YYNGEE. With 0 bases removed from V and 5 bases from J, the gap between germline ends came to 9 bases. The CDR3 runs 14 residues. CDR3 in DNA: TGTGCCAGCAGCGTAGTTGGGGTCAACAATGAGCAGTTCTTC. Protein: CASSVVGVNNEQFF.

The J gene is TRBJ2-2, the V gene TRBV5-1; possibly TRBD2 for D (6 bases). Trimming removed 7 bases at V and 1 base at J, with 14 bases between. Germline V CDR1 and CDR2: SGHRS, YFSETQ. The CDR3 is 15 amino acids. The CDR3 is CASRAGLLNTGELFF. In DNA, the CDR3 is TGCGCCAGCCGTGCGGGACTCCTGAACACCGGGGAGCTGTTTTTT.

A few counts support this clonotype. V and J are TRBV27 and TRBJ2-3, with 7 positions matching TRBD1. The length of the CDR3 is 15 residues. Per the germline V gene, CDR1 is MNHEY and CDR2 is SMNVEV (reference sequence). J gave up 4 bases and V 6 bases, and 10 bases lay outside the gene matches. The CDR3 DNA reads as TGTGCCAGCAGGGACTCGACAGGGCCCTCAGATACGCAGTATTTT. Its translation is CASRDSTGPSDTQYF.

The V call is TRBV24-1, the J call TRBJ2-1; D not certain. V lost 6 bases, J lost 4 bases, and 9 bases lay in between. The V gene's germline CDR1 is KGHDR and CDR2 SFDVKD. The CDR3 extends over 13 amino acids. CDR3 in amino acids: CATSKAFYNEQFF. CDR3 in DNA: TGTGCCACCAGTAAGGCGTTTTACAATGAGCAGTTCTTC.

The V and J genes are TRBV7-9 and TRBJ2-5; D gene ambiguous. The CDR3 loop spans 13 amino acids. The germline V and J ends were trimmed by 8 bases and 5 bases, with 15 bases remaining between them. CDR1 is SEHNR and CDR2 is FQNEAQ in the germline V gene (reference sequence). The CDR3 coding sequence is TGTGCCAGCCGTCAAGGATATGGGGAGACCCAGTACTTC. This gives the protein CASRQGYGETQYF.

This sequence joins TRBV27 and TRBJ2-2, with D unclear. Germline values: CDR1 MNHEY, CDR2 SMNVEV (reference sequence). This CDR3 spans 12 amino acids. V was trimmed by 6 bases and J by 8 bases, leaving 10 bases between them. The CDR3 sequence: CASSPFWGELFF. The CDR3 bases are TGTGCCAGCAGCCCATTTTGGGGGGAGCTGTTTTTT.